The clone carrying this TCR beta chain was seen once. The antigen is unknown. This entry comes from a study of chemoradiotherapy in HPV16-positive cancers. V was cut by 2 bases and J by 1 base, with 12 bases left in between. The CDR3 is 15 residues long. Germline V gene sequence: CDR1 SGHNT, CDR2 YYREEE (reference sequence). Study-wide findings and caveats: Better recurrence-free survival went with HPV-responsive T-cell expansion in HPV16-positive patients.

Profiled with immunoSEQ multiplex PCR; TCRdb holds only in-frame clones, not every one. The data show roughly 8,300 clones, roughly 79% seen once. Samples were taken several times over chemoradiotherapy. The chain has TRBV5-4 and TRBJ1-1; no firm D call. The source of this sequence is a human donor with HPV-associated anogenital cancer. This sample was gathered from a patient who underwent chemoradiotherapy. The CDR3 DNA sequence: TGTGCCAGCAGCTTACCCCAAGGGAGGAACACTGAAGCTTTCTTT. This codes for CASSLPQGRNTEAFF.